This TCR beta chain was captured by sequencing in a study of T cell responses to AZD1222 COVID-19 vaccine. Study-wide results and caveats: Donors were chiefly white British, with a greater number of females, and clonal diversity was perhaps underestimated.

Whether given at about 4 or about 12 weeks, second doses were pooled. CDR1 MDHEN and CDR2 SYDVKM come from the germline V gene. This CDR3 region has 14 residues. The J segment lost 3 bases and the V segment lost 10 bases, leaving 8 bases of the junction unmatched. This clone has a single count. Its cognate antigen is unknown. Sequencing used immunoSEQ multiplex PCR; TCRdb keeps in-frame clones, though not all of them. This table holds 100,000 to 150,000 clones, 70% to 90% found once. This material consisted of peripheral blood, taken 28 days after the second AZD1222 dose. This rearrangement joins TRBV28 to TRBJ1-3; 8 bases are shared with TRBD1. The clonotype comes from an adult who received the AZD1222 COVID-19 vaccine. DNA of the CDR3: TGTGCCACCTGGGACAGGCTTGGTGGAAACACCATATATTTT. It specifies CATWDRLGGNTIYF.